The subject of this entry is one TCR beta chain. Germline V CDR1 and CDR2: SGHNT, YYREEE (reference sequence). Trimming cost V 4 bases and J 7 bases; bases outside gene matches: 7. The CDR3 runs to 14 residues. The entry originates in a study of early T cells in non-severe SARS-CoV-2 infection. Each CDR3 protein is one row after TCRdb ran MiXCR on the 5' RACE reads. The data contain fewer than 85,000 distinct CDR3 sequences, about 14% of them singletons. The source is an adult who was a healthcare worker with PCR-confirmed SARS-CoV-2 infection or an uninfected control (not recorded which). The sequencing here drew on whole blood, taken at baseline. The rearrangement uses TRBV5-4 and TRBJ1-4; 7 bases are a match to TRBD1. CDR3 region: CASSPTGLAEKLFF. The CDR3 nucleotides read TGTGCCAGCAGCCCGACAGGGTTGGCTGAAAAACTGTTTTTT.